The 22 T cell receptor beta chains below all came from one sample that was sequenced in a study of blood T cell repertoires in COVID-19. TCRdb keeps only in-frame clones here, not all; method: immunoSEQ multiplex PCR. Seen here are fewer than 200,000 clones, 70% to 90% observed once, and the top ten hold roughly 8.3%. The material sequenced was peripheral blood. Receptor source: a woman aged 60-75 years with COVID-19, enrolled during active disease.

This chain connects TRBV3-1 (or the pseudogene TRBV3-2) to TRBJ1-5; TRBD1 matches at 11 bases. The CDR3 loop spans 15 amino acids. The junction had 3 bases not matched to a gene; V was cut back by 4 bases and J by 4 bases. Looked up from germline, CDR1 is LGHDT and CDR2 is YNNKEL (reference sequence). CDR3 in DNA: TGTGCCAGCAGCCCTGGGACAGGGGGTAATCAGCCCCAGCATTTT. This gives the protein CASSPGTGGNQPQHF.

The CDR3 is CASSFPTGTSGTETQYF. CDR3 nucleotide sequence: TGTGCCAGCAGCTTTCCGACCGGGACTAGCGGGACTGAGACCCAGTACTTC. V is TRBV11-2 and J is TRBJ2-5; 13 nucleotides agree with TRBD2. This CDR3 contains 17 residues. Losses at the gene ends were 3 bases for V and 5 bases for J; bases not matched to a gene: 9. Per germline, CDR1 SGHAT and CDR2 FQNNGV.

As DNA, the CDR3 is TGTGCCAGCAGTCCGAATAGGGTTAGCGACAATGAGCAGTTCTTC. It codes for CASSPNRVSDNEQFF. This chain links TRBV2 with TRBJ2-1; a possible D gene is TRBD2 (5 bases). The ends were cut back, 5 bases at V and 5 bases at J, with 16 bases in the middle. This CDR3 is 15 amino acids long. The germline V gene encodes CDR1 SNHLY and CDR2 FYNNEI. Based on the CDR3 plus reference TRBV2 and TRBJ2-1, the full variable domain is EPEVTQTPSHQVTQMGQEVILRCVPISNHLYFYWYRQILGQKVEFLVSFYNNEISEKSEIFDDQFSVERPDGSNFTLKIRSTKLEDSAMYFCASSPNRVSDNEQFFGPGTRLTVL.

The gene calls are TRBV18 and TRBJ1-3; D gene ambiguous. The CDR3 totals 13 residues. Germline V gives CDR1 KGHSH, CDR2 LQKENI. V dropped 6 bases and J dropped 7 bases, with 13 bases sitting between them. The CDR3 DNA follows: TGTGCCAGCTCCCCGGGGAGGAGTAACACCATATATTTT. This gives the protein CASSPGRSNTIYF. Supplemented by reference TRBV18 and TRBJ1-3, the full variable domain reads NAGVMQNPRHLVRRRGQEARLRCSPMKGHSHVYWYRQLPEEGLKFMVYLQKENIIDESGMPKERFSAEFPKEGPSILRIQQVVRGDSAAYFCASSPGRSNTIYFGEGSWLTVV.

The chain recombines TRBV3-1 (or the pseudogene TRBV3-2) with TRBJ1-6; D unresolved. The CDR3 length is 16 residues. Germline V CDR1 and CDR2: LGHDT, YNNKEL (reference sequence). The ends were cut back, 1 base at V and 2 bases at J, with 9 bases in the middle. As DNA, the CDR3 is TGTGCCAGCAGCCAAGCCGGAGTACCCTATAATTCACCCCTCCACTTT. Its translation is CASSQAGVPYNSPLHF.

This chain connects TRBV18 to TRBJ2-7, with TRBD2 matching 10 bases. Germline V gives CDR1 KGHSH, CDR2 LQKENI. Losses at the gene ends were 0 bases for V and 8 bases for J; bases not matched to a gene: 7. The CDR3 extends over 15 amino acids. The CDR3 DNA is TGTGCCAGCTCACCACCGAACAGCGGGAGGGCCAAGCAGTACTTC. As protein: CASSPPNSGRAKQYF.

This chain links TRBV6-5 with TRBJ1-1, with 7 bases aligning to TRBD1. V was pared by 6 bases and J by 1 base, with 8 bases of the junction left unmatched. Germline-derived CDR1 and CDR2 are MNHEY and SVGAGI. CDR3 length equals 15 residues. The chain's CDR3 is CASRGRTGQNTEAFF. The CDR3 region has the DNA TGTGCCAGCAGGGGTAGGACAGGACAGAACACTGAAGCTTTCTTT.

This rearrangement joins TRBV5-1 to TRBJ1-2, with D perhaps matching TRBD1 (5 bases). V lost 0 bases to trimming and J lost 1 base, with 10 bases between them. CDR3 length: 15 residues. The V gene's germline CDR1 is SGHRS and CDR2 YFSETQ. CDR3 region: CASSLGQLFNYGYTF. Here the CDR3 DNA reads TGCGCCAGCAGCTTGGGACAGCTCTTTAACTATGGCTACACCTTC.

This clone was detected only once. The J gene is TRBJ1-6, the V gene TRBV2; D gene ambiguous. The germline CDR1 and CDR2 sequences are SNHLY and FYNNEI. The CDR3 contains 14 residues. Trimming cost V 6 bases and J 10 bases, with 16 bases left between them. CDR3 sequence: CASRIQLGGSPLHF. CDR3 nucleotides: TGTGCCAGCAGGATACAGTTGGGAGGCTCACCCCTCCACTTT.

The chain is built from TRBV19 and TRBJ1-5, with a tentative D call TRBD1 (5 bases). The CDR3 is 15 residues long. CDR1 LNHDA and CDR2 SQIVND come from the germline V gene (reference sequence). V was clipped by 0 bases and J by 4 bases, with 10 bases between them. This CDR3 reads CASSIDGHINQPQHF. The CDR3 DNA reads TGTGCCAGTAGTATAGATGGACATATTAATCAGCCCCAGCATTTT.

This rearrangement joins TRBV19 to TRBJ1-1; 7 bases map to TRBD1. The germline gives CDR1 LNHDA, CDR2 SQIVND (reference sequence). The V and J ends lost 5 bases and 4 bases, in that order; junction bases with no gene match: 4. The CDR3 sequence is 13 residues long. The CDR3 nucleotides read TGTGCCAGTAGTTTCGACAGGGTCACTGAAGCTTTCTTT. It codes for CASSFDRVTEAFF.

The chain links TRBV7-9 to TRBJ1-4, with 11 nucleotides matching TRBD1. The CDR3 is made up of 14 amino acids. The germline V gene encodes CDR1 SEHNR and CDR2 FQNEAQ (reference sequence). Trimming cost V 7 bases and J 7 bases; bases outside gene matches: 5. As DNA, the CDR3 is TGTGCCAGCACCCGGGACAGGGGGGGTGAAAAACTGTTTTTT. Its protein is CASTRDRGGEKLFF.

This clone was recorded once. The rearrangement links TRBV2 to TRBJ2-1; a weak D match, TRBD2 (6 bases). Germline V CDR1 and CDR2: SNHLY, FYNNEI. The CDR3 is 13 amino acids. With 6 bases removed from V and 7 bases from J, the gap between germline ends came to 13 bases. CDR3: CASRDTSRNEQFF. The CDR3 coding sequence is TGTGCCAGCAGAGATACTAGCAGGAATGAGCAGTTCTTC.

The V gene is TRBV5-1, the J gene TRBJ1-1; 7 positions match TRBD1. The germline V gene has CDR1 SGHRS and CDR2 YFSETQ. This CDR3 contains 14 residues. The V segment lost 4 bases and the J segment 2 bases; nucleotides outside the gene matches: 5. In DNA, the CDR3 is TGCGCCAGCAGCCCGTCAGGGGGAAACACTGAAGCTTTCTTT. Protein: CASSPSGGNTEAFF.

This CDR3 is CASSYSGLAGDTQYF. Written as DNA, the CDR3 is TGTGCCAGCAGTTACTCAGGGCTAGCGGGAGATACGCAGTATTTT. This chain connects TRBV6-5 to TRBJ2-3, with TRBD2 matching over 8 bases. Germline CDR1 is MNHEY and CDR2 is SVGAGI. The CDR3 totals 15 residues. Losses at the gene ends were 0 bases for V and 5 bases for J; bases not matched to a gene: 4.

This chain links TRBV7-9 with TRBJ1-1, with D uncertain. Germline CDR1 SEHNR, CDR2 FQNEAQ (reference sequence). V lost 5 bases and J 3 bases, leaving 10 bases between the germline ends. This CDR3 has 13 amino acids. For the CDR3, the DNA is TGTGCCAGCAGCCCCAGCGTTGACACTGAAGCTTTCTTT. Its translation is CASSPSVDTEAFF.

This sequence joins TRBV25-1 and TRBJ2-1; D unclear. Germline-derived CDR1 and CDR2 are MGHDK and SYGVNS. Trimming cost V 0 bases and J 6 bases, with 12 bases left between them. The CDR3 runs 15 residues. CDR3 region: CASSEYRFMSNEQFF. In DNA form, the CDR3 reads TGTGCCAGCAGTGAATACCGTTTTATGAGCAATGAGCAGTTCTTC. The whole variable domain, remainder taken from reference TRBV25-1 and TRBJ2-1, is EADIYQTPRYLVIGTGKKITLECSQTMGHDKMYWYQQDPGMELHLIHYSYGVNSTEKGDLSSESTVSRIRTEHFPLTLESARPSHTSQYLCASSEYRFMSNEQFFGPGTRLTVL.

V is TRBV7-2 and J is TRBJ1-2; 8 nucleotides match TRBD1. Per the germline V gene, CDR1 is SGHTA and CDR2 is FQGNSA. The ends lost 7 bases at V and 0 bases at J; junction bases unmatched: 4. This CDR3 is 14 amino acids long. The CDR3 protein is CASNRDRTNYGYTF. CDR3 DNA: TGTGCCAGCAACCGGGACAGGACTAACTATGGCTACACCTTC.

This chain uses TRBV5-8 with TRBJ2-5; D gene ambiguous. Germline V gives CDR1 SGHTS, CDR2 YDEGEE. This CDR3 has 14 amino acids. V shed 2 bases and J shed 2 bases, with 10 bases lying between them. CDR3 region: CASSLWASQETQYF. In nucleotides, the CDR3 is TGTGCCAGCAGCTTATGGGCCAGTCAAGAGACCCAGTACTTC.

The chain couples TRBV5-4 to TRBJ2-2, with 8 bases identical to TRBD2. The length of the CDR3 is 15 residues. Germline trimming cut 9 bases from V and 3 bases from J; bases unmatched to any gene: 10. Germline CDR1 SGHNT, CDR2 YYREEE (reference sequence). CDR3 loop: CATSGRGADTGELFF. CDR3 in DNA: TGTGCCACCTCGGGGCGGGGGGCCGACACCGGGGAGCTGTTTTTT.

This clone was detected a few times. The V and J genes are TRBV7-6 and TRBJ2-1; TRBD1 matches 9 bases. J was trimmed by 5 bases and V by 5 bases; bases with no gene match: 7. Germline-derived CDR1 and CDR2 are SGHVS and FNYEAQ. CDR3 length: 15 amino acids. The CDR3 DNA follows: TGTGCCAGCAGCGCCGGGACAGGGCGACACAATGAGCAGTTCTTC. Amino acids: CASSAGTGRHNEQFF.

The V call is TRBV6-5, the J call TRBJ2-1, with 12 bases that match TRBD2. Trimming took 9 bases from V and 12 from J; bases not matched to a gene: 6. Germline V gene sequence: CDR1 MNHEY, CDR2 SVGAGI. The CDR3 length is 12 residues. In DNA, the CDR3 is TGTGCCAGTACGACTAGCGGGAGTGGGCAGTTCTTC. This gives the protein CASTTSGSGQFF.